This T cell receptor (beta chain) was captured by sequencing in a study of naive and memory T cell subsets. A UMI-containing oligonucleotide was joined by 3' ligation to the TCR cDNA template. Unsorted total RNA, roughly 1 to 1,100 ng, was DNase treated before reverse transcription. This clonotype was seen ten or more times. The germline V gene has CDR1 MNHNY and CDR2 SVGAGI (reference sequence). With V trimmed by 6 bases and J by 7 bases, 7 bases remained unmatched. The CDR3 has 15 residues. The SP2 primer and nested alpha and beta constant region primers amplified ligated cDNA in four rounds. TCRdb re-called the 5' RACE reads with MiXCR, one entry per CDR3 protein. The sample has more than 50,000 distinct CDR3 sequences, approximately 8.5% seen once; the top ten hold under 25%.

The receptor's source is a female donor in good health. The V gene is TRBV6-6, the J gene TRBJ1-4; 11 nucleotides agree with TRBD1. The CDR3 here is CASRMAGTGGEKLFF. Here the CDR3 DNA reads TGTGCCAGCAGGATGGCCGGGACAGGGGGTGAAAAACTGTTTTTT.